These T cell receptor beta chains were read from a single sample in a study of shared clonotypes between healthy human individuals. Data came from immunoSEQ multiplex PCR; TCRdb stores just in-frame clones and leaves some out. Of 1,400,000 or so clones listed, 98% are singletons. The sample taken for sequencing was naive CD4+ T cells sorted from blood. These receptors were taken from a man aged 25-45 years in good health. The CDR3 runs from the conserved cysteine through the conserved F or W. D genes are given only for firm matches. The listing skips clone size in some rows; elsewhere it reads once, few, many or a size class.

TRBJ2-7 . . TRBV28 TGTGCCAGCACTCCCGGAGGGCAGTACTACGAGCAGTACTTC CASTPGGQYYEQYF
TRBJ2-5 . TRBD2 TRBV28 TGTGCCAGCAGCTCGACTAGCGGGGTACAAGAGACCCAGTACTTC CASSSTSGVQETQYF
TRBJ1-3 . . TRBV9 TGTGCCAGCAGCGTGGACCCTGGAAACACCATATATTTT CASSVDPGNTIYF
TRBJ2-3 . TRBD1 TRBV11-2 TGTGCCAGCAGCTTAGTAACCGGGACAGGGAGCACAGATACGCAGTATTTT CASSLVTGTGSTDTQYF
TRBJ2-1 once . TRBV7-9 TGTGCCAGCAGCTCCTCCGGGACCGGGCAGTTCTTC CASSSSGTGQFF
TRBJ2-1 . . TRBV20-1 TGCAGTGCCCGACGGTCCAATGAGCAGTTCTTC CSARRSNEQFF
TRBJ2-7 . . TRBV9 TGTGCCAGCAGCGTAGGGATTAGCGGAAAAACCACTACCTACGAGCAGTACTTC CASSVGISGKTTTYEQYF
TRBJ2-5 . . TRBV5-1 TGCGCCAGCAGCTTGGGGACAACCGAGGAGACCCAGTACTTC CASSLGTTEETQYF
TRBJ2-5 . TRBD1 TRBV9 TGTGCCAGCAGCGCCGGGACAGGGATGGAGACCCAGTACTTC CASSAGTGMETQYF
TRBJ1-1 . . TRBV28 TGTGCCAGCAGTGGGTTAAACACTGAAGCTTTCTTT CASSGLNTEAFF
TRBJ1-5 . TRBD1 TRBV15 TGTGCCACCAGCAGAGACCAGGGGGCAAGCAATCAGCCCCAGCATTTT CATSRDQGASNQPQHF
TRBJ2-1 . . TRBV12-5 TGTGCTAGTGGTTTAGGGCAGGGGGGAAATGAGCAGTTCTTC CASGLGQGGNEQFF
TRBJ2-3 once . TRBV5-6 TGTGCCAGCAGCTCGGGTTTATTAGACAGACACACAGATACGCAGTATTTT CASSSGLLDRHTDTQYF
TRBJ1-5 . TRBD1 TRBV28 TGTGCCAGCAGGCGACAGGGGAGGCCTCAGCCCCAGCATTTT CASRRQGRPQPQHF
TRBJ2-7 . . TRBV29-1 TGCAGCGTTGCAGGGGACCACGAGCAGTACTTC CSVAGDHEQYF
TRBJ2-1 . . TRBV6-1 TGTGCCAGCAGCCTTGTGGGGGAGGTCTACAATGAGCAGTTCTTC CASSLVGEVYNEQFF
TRBJ2-5 . . TRBV5-1 TGCGCCAGCAGCTTCGGGACAAACCAAGAGACCCAGTACTTC CASSFGTNQETQYF
TRBJ1-1 . . TRBV16 TGTGCCAGCAGCCAATCAGGGCCCCGGACCACTGAAGCTTTCTTT CASSQSGPRTTEAFF
TRBJ2-7 . TRBD2 TRBV29-1 TGCAGCGTGGGGCTAGCGGGGGAGCAGTACTTC CSVGLAGEQYF
TRBJ2-7 once . TRBV5-1 TGCGCCAGCAGCTTGCCAGGGCCCTCCTACGAGCAGTACTTC CASSLPGPSYEQYF
TRBJ2-3 . . TRBV5-5 TGTGCCAGCAGCTTGGCCCCACACTACACAGATACGCAGTATTTT CASSLAPHYTDTQYF
TRBJ2-7 . . TRBV7-8 TGTGCCAGCAGCCCGGGGGTAACTAGCCCCGCGCGGGAGCAGTACTTC CASSPGVTSPAREQYF
TRBJ1-3 . TRBD1 TRBV2 TGTGCCAGCAGTAAATCCCGGGACAGGGCCGGAAACACCATATATTTT CASSKSRDRAGNTIYF
TRBJ2-1 . TRBD2 TRBV5-1 TGCGCCAGCAGGTCGGGACTAGCGCCGTCCTACAATGAGCAGTTCTTC CASRSGLAPSYNEQFF
TRBJ2-2 once TRBD2 TRBV5-1 TGCGCCAGCAGCTTAAGCGGGAGAACCGGGGAGCTGTTTTTT CASSLSGRTGELFF
TRBJ2-5 . TRBD1 TRBV10-3 TGTGCCATCAGCCCGGGGACAGGCCAAGAGACCCAGTACTTC CAISPGTGQETQYF
TRBJ2-7 . . TRBV5-8 TGTGCCAGCAGCTTGGGATCCGGGGAAGGCAAGCAGTACTTC CASSLGSGEGKQYF
TRBJ1-1 once . TRBV30 TGTGCCTGGAGTGTGACCTTGAACACTGAAGCTTTCTTT CAWSVTLNTEAFF
TRBJ2-3 . TRBD2 TRBV5-1 TGCGCCAGCAGTTTCGGTAGCGGGATGTCCACAGATACGCAGTATTTT CASSFGSGMSTDTQYF
TRBJ1-1 . . TRBV7-2 TGTGCCAGCAGCTTAGTCGGCCAGCAGGAAGCTTTCTTT CASSLVGQQEAFF
TRBJ1-4 once . TRBV7-9 TGTGCCAGCAGCTTAACAGGGTCTGGCGAAAAACTGTTTTTT CASSLTGSGEKLFF
TRBJ1-2 . . TRBV11-2 TGTGCCAGCAGCTTAGATCCTAGCAGACCGAACTATGGCTACACCTTC CASSLDPSRPNYGYTF
TRBJ2-7 once . TRBV14 TGTGCCAGCAGCCAAATCCACCACTACGAGCAGTACTTC CASSQIHHYEQYF
TRBJ2-3 . . TRBV18 TGTGCCAGCTCACCCGCGGGTGGGGCAGATACGCAGTATTTT CASSPAGGADTQYF
TRBJ1-1 . TRBD1 TRBV6-1 TGTGCCAGCAGTCGGGCGACAGGGCAGAACACTGAAGCTTTCTTT CASSRATGQNTEAFF
TRBJ2-2 . . TRBV5-1 TGCGCCAGCTCAACCGGGGACACCGGGGAGCTGTTTTTT CASSTGDTGELFF
TRBJ2-1 once TRBD2 TRBV7-3 TGTGCCAGCAGCCCGCGGACTAGCGGGATTACCTTATCCTACAATGAGCAGTTCTTC CASSPRTSGITLSYNEQFF
TRBJ1-2 . . TRBV28 TGTGCCAGCAGCTTGATAGTTAACTATGGCTACACCTTC CASSLIVNYGYTF
TRBJ2-3 . TRBD2 TRBV11-2 TGTGCCAGCCAATATCAGACTAGCGGGATACGAGATACGCAGTATTTT CASQYQTSGIRDTQYF
TRBJ2-1 . . TRBV6-4 TGTGCCAGCAGACCTTCGGGGGAGAGCTCCTACAATGAGCAGTTCTTC CASRPSGESSYNEQFF
TRBJ1-1 once TRBD1 TRBV19 TGTGCCAGTAGCCGACAGGGGGCCTTAGAAGCTTTCTTT CASSRQGALEAFF
TRBJ2-5 . . TRBV2 TGTGCCAGCAGGGGACACCTTTTAGAGACCCAGTACTTC CASRGHLLETQYF
TRBJ2-1 . TRBD2 TRBV4-1 TGCGCCAGCAGCCAAGACGGCGGGAGGGCTAGGGAGCAGTTCTTC CASSQDGGRAREQFF
TRBJ1-1 . . TRBV5-1 TGCGCCAGCAGCTTGTACGGGGTTTCCTTGAACACTGAAGCTTTCTTT CASSLYGVSLNTEAFF
TRBJ1-2 . . TRBV5-1 TGCGCCAGCAGCTTGGGAGGGACTGATGGCTACACCTTC CASSLGGTDGYTF
TRBJ2-1 . TRBD2 TRBV14 TGTGCCAGCAGCCAAGATGGCGGGAGCTCCTACAATGAGCAGTTCTTC CASSQDGGSSYNEQFF
TRBJ2-1 . . TRBV5-4 TGTGCCAGCAGCACCGAAAGCGGAAGGGCCTACAATGAGCAGTTCTTC CASSTESGRAYNEQFF
TRBJ1-2 . . TRBV28 TGTGCCAGCACCTCTCCTCCCCCTTATGGCTACACCTTC CASTSPPPYGYTF
TRBJ2-3 . . TRBV19 TGTGCCAGTCGAGATGGGAATGGGGTTACAGATACGCAGTATTTT CASRDGNGVTDTQYF
TRBJ2-7 . TRBD2 TRBV5-1 TGCGCCAGCAGCAAGGGAGCGGGAGGGTTCGAGCAGTACTTC CASSKGAGGFEQYF
TRBJ1-1 . TRBD1 TRBV29-1 TGCAGCGTTGAAGCCGAACAGGGGTTGAACACTGAAGCTTTCTTT CSVEAEQGLNTEAFF
TRBJ2-5 . . TRBV11-2 TGTGCCAGCAGCTATGAACGGGAGACCCAGTACTTC CASSYERETQYF
TRBJ2-3 few . TRBV5-1 TGCGCCAGCAGCTCCGCGGGCACAGATACGCAGTATTTT CASSSAGTDTQYF
TRBJ2-7 . TRBD2 TRBV30 TGTGCCTGGAGTGTACTAGCGGGGCCCTACGAGCAGTACTTC CAWSVLAGPYEQYF
TRBJ1-1 . . TRBV29-1 TGCAGCGTTGTACGGGGGCGGGCTGAAGCTTTCTTT CSVVRGRAEAFF
TRBJ1-1 . . TRBV5-6 TGTGCCAGCAGCTTTACCGCCAACACTGAAGCTTTCTTT CASSFTANTEAFF
TRBJ2-1 . TRBD2 TRBV6-4 TGTGCCAGCATCAAGAGCCTAGCGGGAGGGCCCCACCCTTGGAATGAGCAGTTCTTC CASIKSLAGGPHPWNEQFF
TRBJ2-7 . . TRBV4-3 TGCGCCAGCAGCCAAGATCTCAGTACCTACGAGCAGTACTTC CASSQDLSTYEQYF
TRBJ2-1 . . TRBV7-8 TGTGCCAGCAGCTTACGATTGGTTATTGAGCAGTTCTTC CASSLRLVIEQFF